This T cell receptor (beta chain) was recovered during a study of blood T cell repertoires in COVID-19 (dated by TCRdb to about 2020). At the level of the whole study: The collaborator samples originated in the United States, Italy and Spain and spanned the acute and convalescent phases of COVID-19. The prospective study material was composed of cDNA or gDNA derived from T cells, B-cell-depleted T cells, or PBMCs. Subjects who had been exposed to COVID-19, were actively infected with it, or had recovered from it provided the deeply sampled blood TCRbeta repertoires that made up the dataset. A freely available public database, intended as a resource for researchers studying the immune response to SARS-CoV-2, is where the repertoires were released. The samples were drawn from the first 160 participants of the ongoing ImmuneRACE study and from 950 to 1,500 subjects provided by 6 global collaborators. Nearly every sample came with metadata listing a de-identified subject ID, COVID-19 status, age in years and sex. Where HLA class I and class II types were available, the types were taken from metadata supplied by the sample provider, not from assay-based typing. Points the paper makes about the study in general: How much clinical and demographic metadata was included differed by source and by participant, and the metadata was provided uncurated.

The immunoSEQ Assay, a bias-controlled multiplex PCR, was used to amplify TCRbeta CDR3 regions from genomic DNA. The paper's data handling went like this. The number of nucleated cells in each sample was estimated by amplification of reference gene primers within the assay. To quantify the absolute abundance of each unique TCRbeta CDR3 rearrangement, sequence reads were collapsed and filtered. For each sample, productive Simpson clonality was calculated as the square root of Simpson's diversity index across productive rearrangements. This is the immuneACCESS table as TCRdb keeps it, with only in-frame sequences that have V and J called. A part of the clones is gone; compared with another copy, unresolved V genes explain less than half, and the rest is unexplained. V and J calls and clone size are those listed in that table; D and trimming were worked out from the DNA. This sample comprises over 45,000 clones, less than 90% of them detected only once. The top ten hold 1.5% to 2% of the sample.

The CDR3 has 15 amino acids, counting the end cysteine and phenylalanine. Just CDR3 DNA is preserved here, 45 bases in frame from base 1. CDR1 and CDR2 were assigned from the germline V gene as MRHNA and SNTAGT. V is trimmed back by 6 bases and J by 0 bases, and the junction contains 5 bases that no gene match accounts for. Notes on this clone: Its target antigen remains unknown. Base quality data are lacking; no much larger clone is found one base away.

Collaborating institutions collected whole blood in K2EDTA tubes following their own protocols. For TCRbeta analysis, collaborators shipped samples in one of three forms: frozen whole blood, isolated PBMCs, or DNA extracted from either of those sample types. The chain links TRBV6-4 with TRBJ1-2, with 9 central nucleotides matching TRBD1. This receptor was taken from a woman aged 55-75 years with acute or convalescent COVID-19. The sequenced material came from peripheral blood. CDR3 region: CASREQGAANYGYTF. The DNA reads as follows: TGTGCCAGCAGAGAACAGGGGGCCGCTAACTATGGCTACACCTTC.